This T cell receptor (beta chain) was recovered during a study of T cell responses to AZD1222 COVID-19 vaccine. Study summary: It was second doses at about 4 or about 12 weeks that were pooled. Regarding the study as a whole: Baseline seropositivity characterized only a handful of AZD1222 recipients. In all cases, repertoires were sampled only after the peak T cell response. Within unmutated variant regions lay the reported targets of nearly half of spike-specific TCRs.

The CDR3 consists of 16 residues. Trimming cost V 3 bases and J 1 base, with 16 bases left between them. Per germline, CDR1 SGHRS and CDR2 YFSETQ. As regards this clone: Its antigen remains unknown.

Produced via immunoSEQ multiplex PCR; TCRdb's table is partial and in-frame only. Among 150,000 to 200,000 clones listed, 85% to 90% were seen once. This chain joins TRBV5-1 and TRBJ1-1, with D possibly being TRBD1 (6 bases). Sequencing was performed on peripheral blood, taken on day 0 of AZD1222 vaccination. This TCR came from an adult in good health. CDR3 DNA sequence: TGCGCCAGCAGCTCGGGGACCAGGGGTCCGAACACTGAAGCTTTCTTT. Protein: CASSSGTRGPNTEAFF.